These 10 T cell receptor beta chains were all obtained from the same sample, sequenced in a study of T cell responses to AZD1222 COVID-19 vaccine. TCRdb's copy holds only in-frame clones and misses some; the assay was immunoSEQ multiplex PCR. The table shows 150,000 or so clones, with 93% occurring only once. Here the sequenced sample was peripheral blood, taken on day 0 of AZD1222 vaccination. The receptors stem from an adult in good health.

The chain joins TRBV12-3 or TRBV12-4 to TRBJ2-1, with a tentative D call TRBD1 (5 bases). The CDR3 extends over 13 amino acids. V gave up 5 bases and J gave up 7 bases, with 12 bases separating them. The CDR3 here is CASSGQGPNEQFF. The DNA for the CDR3 is TGTGCCAGCAGTGGACAAGGTCCTAATGAGCAGTTCTTC.

In this sample, this clone turned up a few times. The rearrangement links TRBV9 to TRBJ1-1, with D maybe TRBD1 (5 bases). V was trimmed by 2 bases and J by 1 base, leaving 9 bases between them. The CDR3 consists of 14 residues. Looked up from germline, CDR1 is SGDLS and CDR2 is YYNGEE. The CDR3 coding sequence is TGTGCCAGCAGCGTGACAGCTGCGAACACTGAAGCTTTCTTT. Residues: CASSVTAANTEAFF.

The chain has TRBV7-9 and TRBJ2-2; D is ambiguous. Trimming pared 5 bases from V and 4 bases from J, leaving 5 bases between. Germline CDR1 is SEHNR and CDR2 is FQNEAQ (reference sequence). The CDR3 loop spans 12 amino acids. DNA of the CDR3: TGTGCCAGCAGCCCAGGCACCGGGGAGCTGTTTTTT. Translated: CASSPGTGELFF.

The chain recombines TRBV10-2 with TRBJ2-1; D is perhaps TRBD1 or TRBD2 (5 bases each). The CDR3 contains 15 residues. The germline CDR1 and CDR2 sequences are WSHSY and SAAADI. V was pared by 5 bases and J by 5 bases, with 16 bases between. In DNA, the CDR3 is TGCGCCAGCAGTCGGGGCCAGGGCGCTCACAATGAGCAGTTCTTC. This codes for CASSRGQGAHNEQFF.

V and J are TRBV11-1 and TRBJ2-3, with a possible D match to TRBD1 (7 bases). Trimming took 1 base from V and 4 from J, leaving 12 bases between them. Germline CDR1 SGHAT, CDR2 FQDESV (reference sequence). The CDR3 runs 15 residues. This CDR3 reads CASSLGDREADTQYF. CDR3 in DNA: TGTGCCAGCAGCTTAGGAGACAGGGAGGCAGATACGCAGTATTTT.

This clone was observed a single time. This sequence joins TRBV13 and TRBJ1-2; D remains ambiguous. V was shortened by 5 bases and J by 7 bases, with 17 bases between the two germline ends. Per germline, CDR1 PRHDT and CDR2 FYEKMQ (reference sequence). This CDR3 is 14 amino acids long. The CDR3 spells CASSQGWVDAGYTF. The CDR3 DNA follows: TGTGCCAGCAGCCAAGGGTGGGTGGATGCTGGCTACACCTTC.

The chain carries TRBV15 and TRBJ2-3; no clear D. V was shortened by 2 bases and J by 0 bases, with 9 bases between the two germline ends. The length of the CDR3 is 15 residues. Per the germline V gene, CDR1 is LNHNV and CDR2 is YYDKDF (reference sequence). The CDR3, as DNA: TGTGCCACCAGCAGAACGGATTCTAGCACAGATACGCAGTATTTT. It translates to CATSRTDSSTDTQYF.

This clone came up once. The chain couples TRBV5-5 to TRBJ2-1; D possibly corresponds to TRBD2 (6 bases). The CDR3 runs 15 residues. With 2 bases removed from V and 6 bases from J, the gap between germline ends came to 15 bases. The germline CDR1 and CDR2 sequences are SGHKS and YYEKEE (reference sequence). The CDR3 here is CASSFPVGGLNEQFF. DNA for the CDR3: TGTGCCAGCAGCTTTCCGGTTGGGGGACTCAATGAGCAGTTCTTC.

The rearrangement links TRBV14 to TRBJ1-4, with D hard to call. Germline V gene data show CDR1 as SGHDN and CDR2 as FVKESK. This CDR3 is 13 amino acids long. V lost 4 bases and J 8 bases, leaving 11 bases between the germline ends. The CDR3 sequence is CASSLLAWEKLFF. The DNA for the CDR3 is TGTGCCAGCAGCCTTTTGGCATGGGAAAAACTGTTTTTT.

The table lists this clone with a count of one. This chain connects TRBV30 to TRBJ1-2; D is unresolved. Germline V gene data show CDR1 as GTSNPN and CDR2 as SVGIG (reference sequence). CDR3 length: 13 residues. V dropped 2 bases and J dropped 1 base, with 8 bases sitting between them. The CDR3 reads CAWSRTVNYGYTF. The CDR3 DNA sequence: TGTGCCTGGAGTCGGACCGTTAACTATGGCTACACCTTC. Variable domain in full (rest from reference TRBV30 and TRBJ1-2): SQTIHQWPATLVQPVGSPLSLECTVEGTSNPNLYWYRQAAGRGLQLLFYSVGIGQISSEVPQNLSASRPQDRQFILSSKKLLLSDSGFYLCAWSRTVNYGYTFGSGTRLTVV.